Included here is one T cell receptor beta chain sequence, with context. Germline-derived CDR1 and CDR2 are SGHTA and FQGNSA. Germline trimming cut 2 bases from V and 4 bases from J; bases unmatched to any gene: 8. The CDR3 is made up of 16 amino acids. The method was immunoSEQ multiplex PCR; TCRdb's version includes in-frame clones alone and lacks a portion of them. The sample holds about 200,000 clones, 85% to 90% seen once. This sample was included in a study of blood T cell repertoires in COVID-19. In the study overall: Collection of acute and convalescent COVID-19 samples took place in the United States, Italy and Spain. T cells, B-cell-depleted T cells, or PBMCs supplied cDNA or gDNA.

The chain is built from TRBV7-2 and TRBJ2-5; 9 positions match TRBD2. This TCR came from a man aged 80 or over with acute or convalescent COVID-19. The sequenced material came from peripheral blood. DNA of the CDR3: TGTGCCAGCAGCTTATATCGCGGGAGGGAACGAGAGACCCAGTACTTC. This translates into CASSLYRGRERETQYF.